Following are 30 T cell receptor beta chains from one sample sequenced in a study of CD4 T cells in relation to SARS-CoV-2 and coronaviruses. These receptors' antigens are unknown. Data came from immunoSEQ multiplex PCR; TCRdb stores just in-frame clones and leaves some out. The table shows approximately 24,000 clones, with around 74% occurring only once. Unexposed donor CD4+ T cells date from about 2011-2018, before the COVID-19 pandemic. Isolation of CD4+ T cells took place after roughly nine days in culture. Sequenced material: CD4+ T cells from PBMCs, cultured in vitro. These receptors were obtained from a human donor in good health.

This clone was seen a few times. This chain uses TRBV7-9 with TRBJ2-1; tentative D call: TRBD2 (7 bases). V was clipped by 5 bases and J by 3 bases, with 14 bases between them. The CDR3 has 15 amino acids. Germline CDR1 and CDR2: SEHNR and FQNEAQ (reference sequence). The CDR3 region is CASSPRGEGYNEQFF. In DNA form, the CDR3 reads TGTGCCAGCAGCCCGAGGGGGGAGGGCTACAATGAGCAGTTCTTC.

The chain uses TRBV10-3 and TRBJ2-5, with D tentatively TRBD2 (5 bases). With 10 bases removed from V and 4 bases from J, the gap between germline ends came to 16 bases. The germline CDR1 and CDR2 sequences are ENHRY and SYGVKD. This CDR3 is 13 amino acids long. CDR3: CATSGEFGETQYF. As DNA, the CDR3 is TGTGCCACTAGTGGGGAGTTCGGAGAGACCCAGTACTTC.

The chain links TRBV27 to TRBJ2-1, with D perhaps TRBD1 (6 bases). Germline assignment: CDR1 MNHEY and CDR2 SMNVEV (reference sequence). The CDR3 is 18 residues long. V lost 1 base and J lost 8, with 24 bases in between. The CDR3 loop reads CASSLLGTIPGPGDEQFF. The CDR3 bases are TGTGCCAGCAGTTTATTAGGGACAATCCCGGGACCTGGGGATGAGCAGTTCTTC.

This clone was seen more than once but under ten times. The gene calls are TRBV30 and TRBJ2-5, with 13 bases identical to TRBD2. V was pared by 5 bases and J by 5 bases, with 8 bases of the junction left unmatched. The CDR3 spans 15 residues. Germline V gene data show CDR1 as GTSNPN and CDR2 as SVGIG (reference sequence). CDR3 nucleotides: TGTGCCTGGGGACCTGGACTAGCGGGAGTTGAGACCCAGTACTTC. This codes for CAWGPGLAGVETQYF.

This chain's CDR3 is CATSDLGRDQETQYF. CDR3 nucleotide sequence: TGTGCCACCAGTGATTTGGGGAGGGATCAAGAGACCCAGTACTTC. The chain combines TRBV24-1 with TRBJ2-5; 7 nucleotides match TRBD2. Losses at the gene ends were 0 bases for V and 2 bases for J; bases not matched to a gene: 2. Per germline, CDR1 KGHDR and CDR2 SFDVKD. CDR3 length equals 15 residues.

V usage is TRBV9 and J usage is TRBJ1-3; D call uncertain. Germline CDR1 reads SGDLS; CDR2 reads YYNGEE. The CDR3 has 12 residues. Trimming took 4 bases from V and 4 from J, leaving 6 bases between them. The DNA of the CDR3 is TGTGCCAGCAGCTTACAGGGAAACACCATATATTTT. This encodes CASSLQGNTIYF.

This chain uses TRBV30 with TRBJ1-5, with D hard to call. The CDR3 is 15 residues long. V shed 2 bases and J shed 1 base, with 12 bases lying between them. Germline V gene lookup returns CDR1 GTSNPN and CDR2 SVGIG (reference sequence). Here the CDR3 DNA reads TGTGCCTGGAGTCGATTCTCTGGCAGCAATCAGCCCCAGCATTTT. Translating gives CAWSRFSGSNQPQHF.

The chain carries TRBV30 and TRBJ2-1; TRBD1 aligns across 8 bases. This CDR3 has 15 residues. Germline V gives CDR1 GTSNPN, CDR2 SVGIG (reference sequence). Trimming removed 2 bases from V and 6 bases from J; junction bases left unmatched: 9. CDR3 protein: CAWSPGTGLLNEQFF. The CDR3 coding sequence is TGTGCCTGGAGTCCCGGGACAGGCCTCCTCAATGAGCAGTTCTTC.

The chain joins TRBV27 to TRBJ1-1; D is ambiguous. Per the germline V gene, CDR1 is MNHEY and CDR2 is SMNVEV (reference sequence). CDR3 length: 12 residues. V shed 7 bases and J shed 6 bases, with 12 bases lying between them. CDR3 sequence reads: CASTIPWAEAFF. The CDR3 DNA sequence: TGTGCCAGCACCATCCCTTGGGCTGAAGCTTTCTTT.

The J gene is TRBJ1-2, the V gene TRBV11-2; D may be TRBD1 (5 bases). The germline gives CDR1 SGHAT, CDR2 FQNNGV. The ends were cut back, 0 bases at V and 4 bases at J, with 6 bases in the middle. This CDR3 is built from 13 residues. The CDR3 DNA follows: TGTGCCAGCAGCTTAGATGGGACCTATGGCTACACCTTC. It is translated as CASSLDGTYGYTF.

DNA for the CDR3: TGTGCCAGCAGCATCCGGGACAGGGGAGAGTACTTC. Encoded protein: CASSIRDRGEYF. The rearrangement joins TRBV5-4 to TRBJ2-7, with TRBD1 identical over 10 bases. Looked up from germline, CDR1 is SGHNT and CDR2 is YYREEE (reference sequence). The trim removed 4 bases at V and 11 bases at J, leaving 6 bases unmatched. CDR3 length: 12 residues.

The chain couples TRBV5-6 to TRBJ1-4, with D uncertain. The CDR3 contains 16 residues. Germline V gene data show CDR1 as SGHDT and CDR2 as YYEEEE. Trimming pared 4 bases from V and 3 bases from J, leaving 16 bases between. As DNA, the CDR3 is TGTGCCAGCAGCCGACTATCCGCGGGTGCTAATGAAAAACTGTTTTTT. Protein sequence: CASSRLSAGANEKLFF.

The rearrangement uses TRBV5-1 and TRBJ2-3; possibly TRBD1 for D (7 bases). The CDR3 runs to 15 residues. CDR1 is SGHRS and CDR2 is YFSETQ in the germline V gene. The V and J ends lost 3 bases and 2 bases respectively, with 13 bases between them. The CDR3 sequence: CASSSEGAFTDTQYF. The CDR3 coding sequence is TGCGCCAGCAGCTCGGAGGGGGCTTTCACAGATACGCAGTATTTT.

V gene TRBV6-5 combines with J gene TRBJ1-3; TRBD1 matches at 9 bases. J was trimmed by 4 bases and V by 10 bases; bases with no gene match: 5. This CDR3 is built from 13 residues. Germline values: CDR1 MNHEY, CDR2 SVGAGI. The CDR3 protein is CATDRGSGNTIYF. Here the CDR3 DNA reads TGTGCCACCGACAGGGGGTCAGGAAACACCATATATTTT.

The V and J genes are TRBV5-4 and TRBJ1-2; weak D call: TRBD1 (5 bases). The CDR3 contains 15 residues. Germline V gene sequence: CDR1 SGHNT, CDR2 YYREEE (reference sequence). Trimming stripped 4 bases from V and 4 bases from J, with 17 bases between. CDR3 DNA: TGTGCCAGCAGCCACTCTAACAGTGACAGCTATGGCTACACCTTC. Its translation is CASSHSNSDSYGYTF.

This chain joins TRBV5-1 and TRBJ1-2; no reliable D call. V shed 3 bases and J shed 2 bases, with 11 bases lying between them. The CDR3 runs to 14 residues. CDR1 SGHRS and CDR2 YFSETQ come from the germline V gene. DNA of the CDR3: TGCGCCAGCAGCTCGGGTAGCCTAAACTATGGCTACACCTTC. Its protein is CASSSGSLNYGYTF.

The rearrangement uses TRBV19 and TRBJ2-1; 10 nucleotides agree with TRBD2. The V gene's germline CDR1 is LNHDA and CDR2 SQIVND (reference sequence). V dropped 7 bases and J dropped 7; count of bases not matched to a gene: 7. CDR3 length equals 14 residues. The CDR3 loop reads CASTGTSVSNEQFF. CDR3 coding DNA: TGTGCCAGTACCGGGACTAGCGTGTCAAATGAGCAGTTCTTC. The full variable domain, its missing parts supplied by reference TRBV19 and TRBJ2-1, is DGGITQSPKYLFRKEGQNVTLSCEQNLNHDAMYWYRQDPGQGLRLIYYSQIVNDFQKGDIAEGYSVSREKKESFPLTVTSAQKNPTAFYLCASTGTSVSNEQFFGPGTRLTVL.

This rearrangement joins TRBV27 to TRBJ1-1; the D gene is possibly TRBD1 (6 bases). The germline V gene has CDR1 MNHEY and CDR2 SMNVEV (reference sequence). Trimming took 8 bases from V and 1 from J, leaving 17 bases between them. The CDR3 consists of 15 residues. Here the CDR3 DNA reads TGTGCCAGCCGCTTGAAGGGACAACGGAACACTGAAGCTTTCTTT. Translating gives CASRLKGQRNTEAFF.

The chain links TRBV18 to TRBJ2-2; TRBD2 agrees at 8 bases. CDR3 length: 16 residues. The ends lost 6 bases at V and 5 bases at J; junction bases unmatched: 11. The germline V gene encodes CDR1 KGHSH and CDR2 LQKENI. CDR3 bases: TGTGCCAGCTCGCCTGTCAGCGGGAGAGGGACCGGGGAGCTGTTTTTT. Protein product: CASSPVSGRGTGELFF. The whole variable domain, remainder taken from reference TRBV18 and TRBJ2-2, is NAGVMQNPRHLVRRRGQEARLRCSPMKGHSHVYWYRQLPEEGLKFMVYLQKENIIDESGMPKERFSAEFPKEGPSILRIQQVVRGDSAAYFCASSPVSGRGTGELFFGEGSRLTVL.

J is TRBJ2-2 and V is TRBV7-8, with D possibly TRBD2 on 7 matching bases. The V end was cut by 5 bases, the J end by 0 bases, with 13 bases between. Germline CDR1 and CDR2: SGHVS and FQNEAQ. This CDR3 has 16 amino acids. CDR3 loop: CASSKSGGTNTGELFF. CDR3 in DNA: TGTGCCAGCAGCAAATCGGGGGGCACGAACACCGGGGAGCTGTTTTTT.

The CDR3 DNA reads as TGTGCCACCAGCAGAGATGCGTACGAGCAGTACTTC. This gives the protein CATSRDAYEQYF. This chain joins TRBV15 and TRBJ2-7; D remains unclear. Deletions cut 0 bases from V and 4 bases from J, with 4 bases between. CDR3 length: 12 residues. From germline, CDR1 is LNHNV and CDR2 YYDKDF (reference sequence).

The V call is TRBV4-2, the J call TRBJ2-6; D is uncertain. Trimming removed 4 bases from V and 0 bases from J, with 13 bases in between. CDR1 and CDR2 (germline): LGHNA, YNFKEQ. This CDR3 region has 17 residues. CDR3 amino acids: CASSLFQESSGANVLTF. The CDR3 DNA sequence: TGTGCCAGCAGCCTTTTTCAGGAGAGCTCTGGGGCCAACGTCCTGACTTTC.

This rearrangement joins TRBV3-1 (or the pseudogene TRBV3-2) to TRBJ1-1, with a possible D match to TRBD1 (5 bases). Looked up from germline, CDR1 is LGHDT and CDR2 is YNNKEL (reference sequence). Trimming removed 2 bases at V and 4 bases at J, with 8 bases between. CDR3 length: 13 residues. In DNA form, the CDR3 reads TGTGCCAGCAGCCAAATGGGGGGCACTGAAGCTTTCTTT. Protein: CASSQMGGTEAFF.

This clone was seen a handful of times. V and J are TRBV29-1 and TRBJ2-1; TRBD2 matches 9 bases. CDR1 is SQVTM, CDR2 ANQGSEA, per germline. The CDR3 is 15 amino acids. V was clipped by 5 bases and J by 7 bases; unmatched bases: 12. CDR3 amino acids: CSVSPLAGGVNEQFF. CDR3 coding DNA: TGCAGCGTTTCCCCCTTGGCGGGAGGGGTAAATGAGCAGTTCTTC.

The chain has TRBV27 and TRBJ2-7; 7 bases are shared with TRBD2. The junction had 5 bases not matched to a gene; V was cut back by 4 bases and J by 2 bases. CDR1 is MNHEY, CDR2 SMNVEV, per germline (reference sequence). This CDR3 comprises 14 residues. CDR3 in DNA: TGTGCCAGCAGTTCTCAACTAGCGACCTACGAGCAGTACTTC. Residues: CASSSQLATYEQYF.

There are a few counts of this clone. The chain uses TRBV6-5 and TRBJ2-7, with TRBD1 matching 9 bases. The V gene's germline CDR1 is MNHEY and CDR2 SVGAGI. The CDR3 totals 14 residues. J lost 3 bases, V lost 2 bases, and 2 bases had no gene match. In nucleotides, the CDR3 is TGTGCCAGCAGTTACGCGGGACAGGGCTACGAGCAGTACTTC. Amino acids: CASSYAGQGYEQYF.

The J gene is TRBJ2-2, the V gene TRBV30, with D maybe TRBD2 (6 bases). The CDR3 spans 17 residues. The germline CDR1 and CDR2 sequences are GTSNPN and SVGIG (reference sequence). With 4 bases removed from V and 3 bases from J, the gap between germline ends came to 21 bases. In DNA form, the CDR3 reads TGTGCCTGGACTCCTCGGCTCGGGAGTCGGTACACCGGGGAGCTGTTTTTT. Amino acid sequence: CAWTPRLGSRYTGELFF. Drawing the rest from reference TRBV30 and TRBJ2-2, the complete variable domain is SQTIHQWPATLVQPVGSPLSLECTVEGTSNPNLYWYRQAAGRGLQLLFYSVGIGQISSEVPQNLSASRPQDRQFILSSKKLLLSDSGFYLCAWTPRLGSRYTGELFFGEGSRLTVL.

The chain carries TRBV10-3 and TRBJ2-7, with D hard to call. V dropped 3 bases and J dropped 7 bases, with 13 bases sitting between them. The V gene's germline CDR1 is ENHRY and CDR2 SYGVKD. The CDR3 runs 13 residues. The CDR3 DNA reads as TGTGCCATCAGTGATATCCGGTCCGGGGAGCAGTACTTC. It translates to CAISDIRSGEQYF.

V gene TRBV12-3 or TRBV12-4 combines with J gene TRBJ1-2; D possibly corresponds to TRBD1 (6 bases). This CDR3 is 13 amino acids long. V dropped 7 bases and J dropped 7 bases, with 16 bases sitting between them. CDR3 loop: CASTRSEGGGYTF. CDR3 bases: TGTGCCAGCACCAGATCGGAGGGGGGTGGCTACACCTTC.

The J gene is TRBJ1-1, the V gene TRBV6-1; D unclear. Per the germline V gene, CDR1 is MNHNS and CDR2 is SASEGT. V lost 3 bases and J 1 base, leaving 12 bases between the germline ends. The CDR3 extends over 15 amino acids. The CDR3 nucleotides read TGTGCCAGCAGTGATTTGGGCCATGGGAACACTGAAGCTTTCTTT. Protein sequence: CASSDLGHGNTEAFF.